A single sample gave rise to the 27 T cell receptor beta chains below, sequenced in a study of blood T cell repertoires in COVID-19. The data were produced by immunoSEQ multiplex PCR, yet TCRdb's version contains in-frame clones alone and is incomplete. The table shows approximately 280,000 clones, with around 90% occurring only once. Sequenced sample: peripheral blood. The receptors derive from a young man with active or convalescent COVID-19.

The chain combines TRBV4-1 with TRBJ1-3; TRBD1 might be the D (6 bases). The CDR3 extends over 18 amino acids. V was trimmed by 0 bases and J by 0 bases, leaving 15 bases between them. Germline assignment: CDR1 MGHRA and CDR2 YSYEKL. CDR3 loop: CASSQEAAGAYSGNTIYF. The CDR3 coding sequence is TGCGCCAGCAGCCAAGAGGCGGCAGGGGCTTACTCTGGAAACACCATATATTTT.

The CDR3 DNA is TGTGCCAGCAGAAATACAGGGTCCTCACCCCTCCACTTT. It specifies CASRNTGSSPLHF. The chain is built from TRBV6-5 and TRBJ1-6, with D possibly being TRBD1 (6 bases). The CDR3 extends over 13 amino acids. The V end lost 6 bases, the J end lost 10 bases, and 13 bases lay between the germline ends. Germline values: CDR1 MNHEY, CDR2 SVGAGI.

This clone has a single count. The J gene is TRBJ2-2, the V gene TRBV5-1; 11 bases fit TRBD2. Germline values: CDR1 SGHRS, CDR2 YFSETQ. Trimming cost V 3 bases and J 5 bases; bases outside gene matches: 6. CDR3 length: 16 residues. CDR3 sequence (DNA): TGCGCCAGCAGCTCCCCTGGACTAGCGGGTACCGGGGAGCTGTTTTTT. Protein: CASSSPGLAGTGELFF.

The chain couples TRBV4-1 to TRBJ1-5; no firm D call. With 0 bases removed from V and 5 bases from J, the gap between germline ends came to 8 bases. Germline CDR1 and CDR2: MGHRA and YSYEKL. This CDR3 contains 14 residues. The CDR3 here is CASSQDEGDQPQHF. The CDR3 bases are TGCGCCAGCAGCCAAGATGAGGGAGATCAGCCCCAGCATTTT.

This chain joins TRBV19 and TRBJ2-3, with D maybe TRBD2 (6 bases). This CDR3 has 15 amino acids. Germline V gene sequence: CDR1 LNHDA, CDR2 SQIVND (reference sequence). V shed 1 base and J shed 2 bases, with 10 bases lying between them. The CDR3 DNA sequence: TGTGCCAGTAGTATAGCCAGCGGGTTCACAGATACGCAGTATTTT. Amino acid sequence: CASSIASGFTDTQYF.

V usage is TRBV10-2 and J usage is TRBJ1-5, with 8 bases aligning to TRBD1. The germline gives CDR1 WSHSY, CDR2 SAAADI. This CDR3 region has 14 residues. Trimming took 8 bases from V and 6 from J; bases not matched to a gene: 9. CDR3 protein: CASGQTGASQPQHF. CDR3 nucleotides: TGCGCCAGCGGACAGACAGGGGCAAGTCAGCCCCAGCATTTT.

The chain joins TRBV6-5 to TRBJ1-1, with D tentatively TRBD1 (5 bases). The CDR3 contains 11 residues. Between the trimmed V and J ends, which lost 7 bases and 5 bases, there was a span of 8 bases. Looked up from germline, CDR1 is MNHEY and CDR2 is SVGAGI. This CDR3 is CASMRGTEAFF. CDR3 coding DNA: TGTGCCAGCATGCGGGGGACTGAAGCTTTCTTT.

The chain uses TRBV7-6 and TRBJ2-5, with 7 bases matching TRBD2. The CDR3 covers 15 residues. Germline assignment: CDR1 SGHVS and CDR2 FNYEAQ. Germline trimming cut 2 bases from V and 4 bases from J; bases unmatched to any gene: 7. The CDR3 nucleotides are TGTGCCAGCAGCTTATATGGGGGGGTCCGAGAGACCCAGTACTTC. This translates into CASSLYGGVRETQYF.

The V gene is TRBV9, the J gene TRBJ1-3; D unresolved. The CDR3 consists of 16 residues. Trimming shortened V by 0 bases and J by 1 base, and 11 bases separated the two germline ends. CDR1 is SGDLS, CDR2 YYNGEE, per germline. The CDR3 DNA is TGTGCCAGCAGCGTAGGCATTCGGGGTTCTGGAAACACCATATATTTT. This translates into CASSVGIRGSGNTIYF.

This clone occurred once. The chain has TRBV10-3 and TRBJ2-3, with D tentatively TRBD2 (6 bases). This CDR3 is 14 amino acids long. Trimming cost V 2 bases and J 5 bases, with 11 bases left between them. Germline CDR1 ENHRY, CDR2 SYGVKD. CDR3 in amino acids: CAISEPIGGDTQYF. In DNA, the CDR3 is TGTGCCATCAGTGAGCCAATCGGGGGAGATACGCAGTATTTT.

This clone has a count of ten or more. Written as DNA, the CDR3 is TGTGCCAGACCCCAACATTCTAGCGGAGGGGACCAAGAGACCCAGTACTTC. Its translation: CARPQHSSGGDQETQYF. This chain links TRBV7-2 with TRBJ2-5, with 7 bases identical to TRBD2. Germline V gene data show CDR1 as SGHTA and CDR2 as FQGNSA. The CDR3 spans 17 residues. Trimming cost V 9 bases and J 0 bases; bases outside gene matches: 16.

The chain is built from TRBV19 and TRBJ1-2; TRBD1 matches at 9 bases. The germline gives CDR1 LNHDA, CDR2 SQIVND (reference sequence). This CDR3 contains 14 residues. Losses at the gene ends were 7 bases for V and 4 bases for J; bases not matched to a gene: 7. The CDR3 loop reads CASTWTGDFYGYTF. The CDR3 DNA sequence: TGTGCCAGTACCTGGACAGGGGATTTCTATGGCTACACCTTC.

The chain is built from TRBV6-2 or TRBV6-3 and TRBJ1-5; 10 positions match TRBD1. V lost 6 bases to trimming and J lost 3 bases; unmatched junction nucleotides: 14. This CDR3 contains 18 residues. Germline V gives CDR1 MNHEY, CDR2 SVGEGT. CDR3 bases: TGTGCCAGCAGCTGGCCGGGACAGGGGACTCTCCCCAATCAGCCCCAGCATTTT. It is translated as CASSWPGQGTLPNQPQHF.

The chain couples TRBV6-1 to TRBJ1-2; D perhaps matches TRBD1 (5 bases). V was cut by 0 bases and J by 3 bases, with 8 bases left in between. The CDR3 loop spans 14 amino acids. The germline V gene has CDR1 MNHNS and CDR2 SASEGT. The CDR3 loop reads CASSEAEQDYGYTF. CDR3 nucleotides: TGTGCCAGCAGTGAAGCGGAACAGGACTATGGCTACACCTTC.

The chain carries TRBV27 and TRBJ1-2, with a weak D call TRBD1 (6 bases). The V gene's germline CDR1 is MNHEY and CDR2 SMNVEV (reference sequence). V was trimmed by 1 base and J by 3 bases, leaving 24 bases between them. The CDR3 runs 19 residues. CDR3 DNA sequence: TGTGCCAGCAGTTTATTCTGGACAGAGATTACCTCGCCGGACTATGGCTACACCTTC. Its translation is CASSLFWTEITSPDYGYTF.

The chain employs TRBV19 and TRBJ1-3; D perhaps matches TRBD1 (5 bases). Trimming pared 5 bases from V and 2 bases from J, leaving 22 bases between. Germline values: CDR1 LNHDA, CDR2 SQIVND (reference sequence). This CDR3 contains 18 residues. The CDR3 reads CASSVLGGKLVAGNTIYF. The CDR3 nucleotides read TGTGCCAGTAGTGTTCTTGGGGGGAAGCTCGTCGCTGGAAACACCATATATTTT. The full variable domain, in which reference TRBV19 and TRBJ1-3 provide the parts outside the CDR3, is DGGITQSPKYLFRKEGQNVTLSCEQNLNHDAMYWYRQDPGQGLRLIYYSQIVNDFQKGDIAEGYSVSREKKESFPLTVTSAQKNPTAFYLCASSVLGGKLVAGNTIYFGEGSWLTVV.

The CDR3 DNA reads TGCGCCAGCAGCCAAGTCGGACAGAGGAACACTGAAGCTTTCTTT. Translating it yields CASSQVGQRNTEAFF. The chain couples TRBV4-1 to TRBJ1-1, with D perhaps matching TRBD1 (6 bases). This CDR3 is 15 amino acids long. With 1 base removed from V and 1 base from J, the gap between germline ends came to 10 bases. Germline CDR1 MGHRA, CDR2 YSYEKL.

This CDR3 is CASSPRAWDRGDGYTF. The CDR3, as DNA: TGTGCCAGTAGTCCCCGAGCATGGGACAGGGGAGATGGCTACACCTTC. The V gene is TRBV19, the J gene TRBJ1-2; TRBD1 aligns across 10 bases. CDR3 length equals 16 residues. Germline lookup yields CDR1 LNHDA and CDR2 SQIVND (reference sequence). The V and J ends lost 5 bases and 6 bases, in that order; junction bases with no gene match: 12.

For the CDR3, the DNA is TGCGCCAGCAGCCCGAATTCGGGAGGGGAAAGGCCCACAGATACGCAGTATTTT. Protein product: CASSPNSGGERPTDTQYF. V usage is TRBV4-3 and J usage is TRBJ2-3, with TRBD2 matching over 8 bases. The germline V gene encodes CDR1 LGHNA and CDR2 YSLEER. There are 18 residues in the CDR3. Trimming at V came to 4 bases and at J to 2 bases, leaving 14 bases not matched to a gene.

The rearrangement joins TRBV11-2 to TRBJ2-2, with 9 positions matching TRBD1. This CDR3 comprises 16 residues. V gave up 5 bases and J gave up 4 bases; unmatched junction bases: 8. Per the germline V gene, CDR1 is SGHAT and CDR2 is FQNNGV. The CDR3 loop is CASSISGTGSTGELFF. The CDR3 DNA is TGTGCCAGCAGCATATCCGGGACAGGGTCCACCGGGGAGCTGTTTTTT. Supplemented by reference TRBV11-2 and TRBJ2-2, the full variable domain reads EAGVAQSPRYKIIEKRQSVAFWCNPISGHATLYWYQQILGQGPKLLIQFQNNGVVDDSQLPKDRFSAERLKGVDSTLKIQPAKLEDSAVYLCASSISGTGSTGELFFGEGSRLTVL.

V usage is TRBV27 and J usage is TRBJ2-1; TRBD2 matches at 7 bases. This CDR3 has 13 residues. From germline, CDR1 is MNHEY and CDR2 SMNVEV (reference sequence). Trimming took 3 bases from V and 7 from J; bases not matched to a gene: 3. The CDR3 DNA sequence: TGTGCCAGCAGTTTTTGGGGAGGGAATGAGCAGTTCTTC. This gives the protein CASSFWGGNEQFF.

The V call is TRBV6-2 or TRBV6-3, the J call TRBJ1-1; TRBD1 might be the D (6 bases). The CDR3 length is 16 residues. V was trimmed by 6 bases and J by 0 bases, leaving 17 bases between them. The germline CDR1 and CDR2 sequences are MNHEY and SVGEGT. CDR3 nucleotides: TGTGCCAGCAGCAATTCGAGGACAGTAATGAACACTGAAGCTTTCTTT. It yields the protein CASSNSRTVMNTEAFF.

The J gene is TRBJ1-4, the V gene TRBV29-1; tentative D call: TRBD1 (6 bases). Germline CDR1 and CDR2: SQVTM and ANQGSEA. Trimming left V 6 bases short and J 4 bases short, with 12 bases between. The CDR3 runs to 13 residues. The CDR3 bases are TGCAGCGTGAAAAACAGGGATAATGAAAAACTGTTTTTT. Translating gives CSVKNRDNEKLFF.

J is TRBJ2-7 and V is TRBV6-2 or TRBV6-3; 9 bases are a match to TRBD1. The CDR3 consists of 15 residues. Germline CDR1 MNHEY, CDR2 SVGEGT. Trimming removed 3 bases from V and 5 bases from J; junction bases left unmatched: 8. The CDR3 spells CASSYRGQGPHEQYF. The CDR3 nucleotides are TGTGCCAGCAGTTATAGGGGACAGGGTCCCCACGAGCAGTACTTC.

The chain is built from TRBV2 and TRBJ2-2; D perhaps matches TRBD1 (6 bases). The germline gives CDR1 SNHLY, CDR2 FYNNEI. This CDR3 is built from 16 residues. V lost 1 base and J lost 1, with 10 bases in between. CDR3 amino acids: CASSEEGHLNTGELFF. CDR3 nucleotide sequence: TGTGCCAGCAGTGAAGAGGGACACCTGAACACCGGGGAGCTGTTTTTT. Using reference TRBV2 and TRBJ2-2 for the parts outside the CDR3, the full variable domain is EPEVTQTPSHQVTQMGQEVILRCVPISNHLYFYWYRQILGQKVEFLVSFYNNEISEKSEIFDDQFSVERPDGSNFTLKIRSTKLEDSAMYFCASSEEGHLNTGELFFGEGSRLTVL.

The CDR3 nucleotides are TGTGCCAGTAGTGTTACAGGGGGCGCGGGTCAGCCCCAGCATTTT. It encodes CASSVTGGAGQPQHF. The chain combines TRBV19 with TRBJ1-5; 9 nucleotides line up with TRBD1. CDR3 size: 15 residues. V was clipped by 5 bases and J by 6 bases; unmatched bases: 8. The germline gives CDR1 LNHDA, CDR2 SQIVND (reference sequence).

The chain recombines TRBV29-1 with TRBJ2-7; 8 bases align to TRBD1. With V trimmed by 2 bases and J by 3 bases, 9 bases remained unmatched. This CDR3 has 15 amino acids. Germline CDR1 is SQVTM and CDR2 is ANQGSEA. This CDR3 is CSVERQGKGSYEQYF. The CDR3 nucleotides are TGCAGCGTTGAAAGACAGGGGAAAGGAAGCTACGAGCAGTACTTC.